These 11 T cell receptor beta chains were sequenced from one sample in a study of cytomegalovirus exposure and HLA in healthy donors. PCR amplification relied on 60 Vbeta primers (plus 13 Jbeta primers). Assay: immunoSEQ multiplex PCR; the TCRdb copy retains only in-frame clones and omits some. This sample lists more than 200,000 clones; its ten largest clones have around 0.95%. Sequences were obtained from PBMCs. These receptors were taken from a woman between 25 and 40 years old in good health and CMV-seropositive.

This CDR3 reads CATSGPSGYNEQFF. The CDR3 coding sequence is TGTGCCACCAGCGGGCCTAGCGGGTACAATGAGCAGTTCTTC. This chain joins TRBV15 and TRBJ2-1; 8 positions match TRBD2. CDR1 LNHNV and CDR2 YYDKDF come from the germline V gene (reference sequence). Trimming took 5 bases from V and 4 from J; bases not matched to a gene: 4. This CDR3 is 14 amino acids long.

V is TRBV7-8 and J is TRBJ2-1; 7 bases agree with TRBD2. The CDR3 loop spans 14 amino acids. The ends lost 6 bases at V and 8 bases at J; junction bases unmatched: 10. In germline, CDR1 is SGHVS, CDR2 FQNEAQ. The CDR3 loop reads CASRNPGGRDEQFF. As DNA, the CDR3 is TGTGCCAGCAGAAATCCGGGAGGACGGGATGAGCAGTTCTTC. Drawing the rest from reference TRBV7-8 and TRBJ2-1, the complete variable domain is GAGVSQSPRYKVAKRGQDVALRCDPISGHVSLFWYQQALGQGPEFLTYFQNEAQLDKSGLPSDRFFAERPEGSVSTLKIQRTQQEDSAVYLCASRNPGGRDEQFFGPGTRLTVL.

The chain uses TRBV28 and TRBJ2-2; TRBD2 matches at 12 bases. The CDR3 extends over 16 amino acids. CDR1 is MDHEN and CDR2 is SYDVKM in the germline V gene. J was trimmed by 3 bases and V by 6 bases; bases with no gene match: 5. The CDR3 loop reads CASSGGTSGHTGELFF. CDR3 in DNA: TGTGCCAGCAGCGGCGGGACTAGCGGGCACACCGGGGAGCTGTTTTTT. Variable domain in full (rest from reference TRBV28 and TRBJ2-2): DVKVTQSSRYLVKRTGEKVFLECVQDMDHENMFWYRQDPGLGLRLIYFSYDVKMKEKGDIPEGYSVSREKKERFSLILESASTNQTSMYLCASSGGTSGHTGELFFGEGSRLTVL.

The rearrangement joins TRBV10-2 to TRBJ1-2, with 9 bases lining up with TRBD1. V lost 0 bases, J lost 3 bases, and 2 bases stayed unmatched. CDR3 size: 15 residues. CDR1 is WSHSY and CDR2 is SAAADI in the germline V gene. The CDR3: CASSESTGGYYGYTF. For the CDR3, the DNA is TGCGCCAGCAGTGAGTCGACAGGGGGATACTATGGCTACACCTTC.

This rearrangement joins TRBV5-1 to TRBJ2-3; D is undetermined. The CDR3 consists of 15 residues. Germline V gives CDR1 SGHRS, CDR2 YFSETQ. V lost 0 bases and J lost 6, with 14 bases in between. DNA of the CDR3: TGCGCCAGCAGCTTGGGAGTGACTCTTGGGGATACGCAGTATTTT. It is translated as CASSLGVTLGDTQYF.

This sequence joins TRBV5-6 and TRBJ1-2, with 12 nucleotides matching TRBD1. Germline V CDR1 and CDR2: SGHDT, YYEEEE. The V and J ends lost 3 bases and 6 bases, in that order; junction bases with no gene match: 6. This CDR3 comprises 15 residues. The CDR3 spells CASSWRGQGANGYTF. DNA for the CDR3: TGTGCCAGCAGCTGGAGGGGACAGGGGGCAAATGGCTACACCTTC.

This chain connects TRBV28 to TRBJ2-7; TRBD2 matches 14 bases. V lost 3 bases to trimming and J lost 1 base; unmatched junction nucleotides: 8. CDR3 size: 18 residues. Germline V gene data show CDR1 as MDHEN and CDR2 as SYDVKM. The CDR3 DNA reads TGTGCCAGCAGTTTTTCCCCGACTAGCGGGAGGGAATCCTACGAGCAGTACTTC. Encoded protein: CASSFSPTSGRESYEQYF. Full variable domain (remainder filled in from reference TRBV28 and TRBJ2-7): DVKVTQSSRYLVKRTGEKVFLECVQDMDHENMFWYRQDPGLGLRLIYFSYDVKMKEKGDIPEGYSVSREKKERFSLILESASTNQTSMYLCASSFSPTSGRESYEQYFGPGTRLTVT.

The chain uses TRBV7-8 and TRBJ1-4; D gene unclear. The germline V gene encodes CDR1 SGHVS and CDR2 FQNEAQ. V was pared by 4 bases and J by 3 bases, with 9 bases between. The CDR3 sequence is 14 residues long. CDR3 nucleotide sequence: TGTGCCAGCAGCTCTATGGTGGCTAATGAAAAACTGTTTTTT. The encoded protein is CASSSMVANEKLFF.

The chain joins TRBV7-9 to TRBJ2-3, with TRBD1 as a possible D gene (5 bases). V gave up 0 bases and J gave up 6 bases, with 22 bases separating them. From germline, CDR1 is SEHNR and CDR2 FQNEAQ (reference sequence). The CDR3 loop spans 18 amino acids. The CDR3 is CASSLARGQYSLMDTQYF. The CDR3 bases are TGTGCCAGCAGCTTAGCTCGAGGACAATACAGTCTCATGGATACGCAGTATTTT.

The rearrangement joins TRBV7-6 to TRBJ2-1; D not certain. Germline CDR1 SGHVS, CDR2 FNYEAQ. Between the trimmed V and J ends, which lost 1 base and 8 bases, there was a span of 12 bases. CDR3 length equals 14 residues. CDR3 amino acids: CASSLGPLQDEQFF. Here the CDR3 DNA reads TGTGCCAGCAGCTTAGGACCACTACAAGATGAGCAGTTCTTC.

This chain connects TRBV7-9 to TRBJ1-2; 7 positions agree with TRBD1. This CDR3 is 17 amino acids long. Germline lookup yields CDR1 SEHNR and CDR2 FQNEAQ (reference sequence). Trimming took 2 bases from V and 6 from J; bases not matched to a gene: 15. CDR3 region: CASSLRAVTGVFHGYTF. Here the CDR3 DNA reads TGTGCCAGCAGCTTACGGGCCGTCACAGGGGTATTTCATGGCTACACCTTC.